Presented here are 10 T cell receptor beta chains from one specimen sequenced in a study of cytomegalovirus exposure and HLA in healthy donors. With 60 Vbeta and 13 Jbeta primers, the PCR was carried out. Produced via immunoSEQ multiplex PCR; TCRdb's table is partial and in-frame only. The sample contains 180,000 or so clones, over 80% of which appear only once. Material: PBMCs. Receptors were obtained from a woman between 50 and 59 years old in good health and CMV-seropositive.

CDR3 sequence reads: CASSQGLAGNTGELFF. Here the CDR3 DNA reads TGCGCCAGCAGCCAAGGACTAGCGGGAAACACCGGGGAGCTGTTTTTT. This chain uses TRBV4-3 with TRBJ2-2; 11 nucleotides match TRBD2. The germline CDR1 and CDR2 sequences are LGHNA and YSLEER. This CDR3 has 16 residues. V shed 1 base and J 2 bases; nucleotides not matched to a gene: 0.

The chain couples TRBV6-5 to TRBJ2-7, with D perhaps matching TRBD1 (6 bases). CDR1 and CDR2 from the germline V gene are MNHEY and SVGAGI. The V and J ends lost 2 bases and 7 bases respectively, with 15 bases between them. The CDR3 totals 14 residues. In DNA form, the CDR3 reads TGTGCCAGCAGTTACGCGACAGGCGGGTGGGAGCAGTACTTC. This encodes CASSYATGGWEQYF.

The genes are TRBV9 and TRBJ1-4; 7 nucleotides agree with TRBD1. This CDR3 is built from 16 residues. The junction had 8 bases not matched to a gene; V was cut back by 0 bases and J by 6 bases. CDR1 is SGDLS, CDR2 YYNGEE, per germline. This CDR3 reads CASSVDIGTEYEKLFF. The CDR3 DNA reads as TGTGCCAGCAGCGTAGATATAGGGACAGAGTATGAAAAACTGTTTTTT.

The chain couples TRBV29-1 to TRBJ2-3; D call uncertain. Germline assignment: CDR1 SQVTM and CDR2 ANQGSEA. V was shortened by 3 bases and J by 3 bases, with 19 bases between the two germline ends. The CDR3 runs to 16 residues. CDR3 in amino acids: CSVDPWAGSGTDTQYF. CDR3 sequence (DNA): TGCAGCGTTGACCCCTGGGCAGGTTCTGGTACAGATACGCAGTATTTT.

Notes on this clone: The same CDR3 can be traced to other DNA sequences in this sample. This rearrangement joins TRBV7-2 to TRBJ1-1; 8 nucleotides match TRBD1. The length of the CDR3 is 14 residues. Germline V gene lookup returns CDR1 SGHTA and CDR2 FQGNSA. With 3 bases clipped from V and 4 bases from J, the junction kept 4 bases outside the gene matches. CDR3: CASSLQGAVTEAFF. The CDR3 coding sequence is TGTGCCAGCAGCTTGCAGGGGGCGGTCACTGAAGCTTTCTTT.

This clone has just one count. CDR3 coding DNA: TGTGCCAGTGGGCTCGGACAGAGCAATCAGCCCCAGCATTTT. It encodes CASGLGQSNQPQHF. The chain uses TRBV7-9 and TRBJ1-5; tentative D call: TRBD1 (6 bases). V was shortened by 9 bases and J by 1 base, with 13 bases between the two germline ends. This CDR3 comprises 14 residues. The V gene's germline CDR1 is SEHNR and CDR2 FQNEAQ (reference sequence).

This chain joins TRBV10-3 and TRBJ1-2; weak D call: TRBD1 (5 bases). V was clipped by 0 bases and J by 4 bases, with 6 bases between them. Germline V gene sequence: CDR1 ENHRY, CDR2 SYGVKD. CDR3 length: 13 residues. The CDR3 DNA is TGTGCCATCAGTGAGTCAGGGGTCTATGGCTACACCTTC. It yields the protein CAISESGVYGYTF.

This clone showed up just once. The chain recombines TRBV28 with TRBJ1-1; no definite D call. Trimming stripped 2 bases from V and 0 bases from J, with 4 bases between. CDR3 length equals 13 residues. Germline V lookup: CDR1 MDHEN, CDR2 SYDVKM. The CDR3 DNA reads TGTGCCAGCAGTTTAGTAGTGAACACTGAAGCTTTCTTT. Its translation: CASSLVVNTEAFF. Looking up the rest from reference TRBV28 and TRBJ1-1 gives the full variable domain: DVKVTQSSRYLVKRTGEKVFLECVQDMDHENMFWYRQDPGLGLRLIYFSYDVKMKEKGDIPEGYSVSREKKERFSLILESASTNQTSMYLCASSLVVNTEAFFGQGTRLTVV.

The chain recombines TRBV27 with TRBJ1-1; a weak D match, TRBD1 (6 bases). Per germline, CDR1 MNHEY and CDR2 SMNVEV (reference sequence). V was cut by 5 bases and J by 3 bases, with 16 bases left in between. CDR3 length: 15 amino acids. The CDR3 protein is CASSTRTDPYTEAFF. The DNA of the CDR3 is TGTGCCAGCAGTACCCGGACAGACCCTTACACTGAAGCTTTCTTT.

This chain joins TRBV19 and TRBJ1-5; D not resolved. In germline, CDR1 is LNHDA, CDR2 SQIVND (reference sequence). V lost 3 bases and J lost 0, with 9 bases in between. The CDR3 has 15 residues. CDR3: CASSIPGNSNQPQHF. The CDR3 bases are TGTGCCAGTAGTATTCCGGGGAATAGCAATCAGCCCCAGCATTTT. Complete variable domain (other parts from reference TRBV19 and TRBJ1-5): DGGITQSPKYLFRKEGQNVTLSCEQNLNHDAMYWYRQDPGQGLRLIYYSQIVNDFQKGDIAEGYSVSREKKESFPLTVTSAQKNPTAFYLCASSIPGNSNQPQHFGDGTRLSIL.